This T cell receptor (beta chain) was obtained from a study of blood T cell repertoires in COVID-19. Germline-derived CDR1 and CDR2 are WSHSY and SAAADI. The V gene lost 7 bases and the J gene lost 4 bases, with 14 bases spanning the gap. The CDR3 is made up of 14 amino acids. Original methodology: Amplification with reference gene primers provided the estimates of nucleated cell counts. The assay was immunoSEQ multiplex PCR, and TCRdb's table has in-frame clones only and misses some. That table furnishes V, J and clone size, whereas the DNA furnished D and trimming. The sample lists tens of thousands of clones; 84% were seen once.

The chain combines TRBV10-2 with TRBJ2-1; D might be TRBD1 (5 bases). This clonotype was sampled from a man between 45 and 60 years old with active or convalescent COVID-19. The material sequenced was peripheral blood. The CDR3 DNA follows: TGCGCCAGCATGCCAGACAGACAATACAATGAGCAGTTCTTC. Amino acids: CASMPDRQYNEQFF.